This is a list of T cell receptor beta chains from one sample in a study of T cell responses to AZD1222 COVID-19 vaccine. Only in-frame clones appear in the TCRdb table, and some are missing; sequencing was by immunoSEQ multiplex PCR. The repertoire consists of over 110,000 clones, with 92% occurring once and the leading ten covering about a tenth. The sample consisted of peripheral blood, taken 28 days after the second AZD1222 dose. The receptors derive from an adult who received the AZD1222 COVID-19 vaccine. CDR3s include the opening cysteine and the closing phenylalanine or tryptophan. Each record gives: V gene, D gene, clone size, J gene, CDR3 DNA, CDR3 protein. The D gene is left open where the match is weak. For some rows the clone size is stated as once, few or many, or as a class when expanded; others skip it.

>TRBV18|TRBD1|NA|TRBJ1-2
TGTGCCAGCTCCCCGGGAGGGGGCCAAGGCTACACCTTC
CASSPGGGQGYTF
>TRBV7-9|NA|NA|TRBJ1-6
TGTGCCAGCAGCTTAATAGGGGGGAATTCACCCCTCCACTTT
CASSLIGGNSPLHF
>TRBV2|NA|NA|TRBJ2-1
TGTGCCAGCAGTGATTTTACTGGGACACTCAATGAGCAGTTCTTC
CASSDFTGTLNEQFF
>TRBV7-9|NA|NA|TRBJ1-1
TGTGCCAGCAGCCTCCTCCAGAACACTGAAGCTTTCTTT
CASSLLQNTEAFF
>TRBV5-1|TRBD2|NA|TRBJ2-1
TGCGCCAGCAGCTTACGACTAGCGGGGATCAATGAGCAGTTCTTC
CASSLRLAGINEQFF
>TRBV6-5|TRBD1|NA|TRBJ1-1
TGTGCCAGCAGTCACTCCGACAGGGCCACTGAAGCTTTCTTT
CASSHSDRATEAFF
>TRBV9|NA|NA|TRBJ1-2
TGTGCCAGCAGCGCTACGGGATACCCGGGATCTAACTATGGCTACACCTTC
CASSATGYPGSNYGYTF
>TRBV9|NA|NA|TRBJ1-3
TGTGCCAGCAGCCGAGGACAGAGCTCTGGAAACACCATATATTTT
CASSRGQSSGNTIYF
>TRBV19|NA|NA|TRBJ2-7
TGTGCCAGTAGTGCCGGCGCGGGATCTTCCTACGAGCAGTACTTC
CASSAGAGSSYEQYF
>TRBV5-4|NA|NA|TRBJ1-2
TGTGCCAGCAGCCCCGACAGCGTACTAGGCTACACCTTC
CASSPDSVLGYTF
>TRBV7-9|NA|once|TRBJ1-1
TGTGCCAGCAGCTGGGCGGATTCGGAAGCTTTCTTT
CASSWADSEAFF
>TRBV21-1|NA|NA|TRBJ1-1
TGTGCCAGCAGCAAAGAGGACGAGGGTTCGGACACTGAAGCTTTCTTT
CASSKEDEGSDTEAFF
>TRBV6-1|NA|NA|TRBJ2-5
TGTGCCAGCACATACACCAGCGTGTATGAGACCCAGTACTTC
CASTYTSVYETQYF
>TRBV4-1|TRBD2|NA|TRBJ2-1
TGCGCCAGCAGCGTAGGACTAGCGGGATTCGAGGATGAGCAGTTCTTC
CASSVGLAGFEDEQFF
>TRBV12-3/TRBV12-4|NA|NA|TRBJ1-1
TGTGCCAGCAGTCTGGGTTTAGAAGCTTTCTTT
CASSLGLEAFF
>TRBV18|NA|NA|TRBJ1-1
TGTGCCAGCTCACCTCAGGAGGCGAAGAACACTGAAGCTTTCTTT
CASSPQEAKNTEAFF
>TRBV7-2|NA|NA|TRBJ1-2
TGTGCCAGCAGTTTAAGCGCGGAAGCCTTCTATGGCTACACCTTC
CASSLSAEAFYGYTF
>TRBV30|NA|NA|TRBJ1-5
TGTGCCTGGAGTCCTCAGGAGAATCAGCCCCAGCATTTT
CAWSPQENQPQHF
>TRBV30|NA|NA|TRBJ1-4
TGTGCCTGGAGTGTTTTAAGGGTAGGGAAAAGTGAAAAACTGTTTTTT
CAWSVLRVGKSEKLFF
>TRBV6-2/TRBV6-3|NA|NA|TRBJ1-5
TGTGCCAGCAGTTTGAAGGGAAGCGCAAATCAGCCCCAGCATTTT
CASSLKGSANQPQHF
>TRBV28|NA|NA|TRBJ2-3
TGTGCCAGCAGTTCCCCACCTATCGCGGACCGCACAGATACGCAGTATTTT
CASSSPPIADRTDTQYF
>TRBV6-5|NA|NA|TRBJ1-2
TGTGCCAGCAACTTCAACGACGGTTACTATGGCTACACCTTC
CASNFNDGYYGYTF
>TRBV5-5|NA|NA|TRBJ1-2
TGTGCCAGCAGCTTGGGACAGAGCCTAGACTATGGCTACACCTTC
CASSLGQSLDYGYTF
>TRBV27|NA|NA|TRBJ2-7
TGTGCCAGCAGTTTATCGCAGCTGGGCTACGAGCAGTACTTC
CASSLSQLGYEQYF
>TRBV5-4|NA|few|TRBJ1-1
TGTGCCAGCAGCCCCCGCGGGAAAGGGTCCGTGAACACTGAAGCTTTCTTT
CASSPRGKGSVNTEAFF
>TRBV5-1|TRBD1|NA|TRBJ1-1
TGCGCCAGCAGCTTGGGGGACAGGGGCATGAACACTGAAGCTTTCTTT
CASSLGDRGMNTEAFF
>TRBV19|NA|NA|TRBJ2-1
TGTGCCAGTAGTATTGGGTCGCCCTACAATGAGCAGTTCTTC
CASSIGSPYNEQFF
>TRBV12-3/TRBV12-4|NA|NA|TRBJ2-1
TGTGCCAGCAGCATTGTGGGAGCGCAGTTCTTC
CASSIVGAQFF
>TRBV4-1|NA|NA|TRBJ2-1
TGCGCCAGCAGCCAAGATGGACGGGGGAGAATGAAGAATGAGCAGTTCTTC
CASSQDGRGRMKNEQFF
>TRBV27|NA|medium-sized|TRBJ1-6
TGTGCCAGCAGCCTCGAGGGCCGCTCCTATAATTCACCCCTCCACTTT
CASSLEGRSYNSPLHF
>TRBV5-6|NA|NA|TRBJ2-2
TGTGCCAGCAGCTCAAGGGTTCTGGTAAACACCGGGGAGCTGTTTTTT
CASSSRVLVNTGELFF
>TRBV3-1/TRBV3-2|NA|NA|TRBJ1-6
TGTGCCAGCAGCCAAGACGGAACTTTTAATAATTCACCCCTCCACTTT
CASSQDGTFNNSPLHF
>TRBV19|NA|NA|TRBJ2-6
TGTGCCAGTATATACCGCGCTGGGGCCAACGTCCTGACTTTC
CASIYRAGANVLTF
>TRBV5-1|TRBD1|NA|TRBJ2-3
TGCGCCAGCAGCCGCCCGGGACAGGGAAGCACAGATACGCAGTATTTT
CASSRPGQGSTDTQYF
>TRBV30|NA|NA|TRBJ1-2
TGTGCCTGGAGTAGGGGAGATGGCTACACCTTC
CAWSRGDGYTF
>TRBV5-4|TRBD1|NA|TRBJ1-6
TGTGCCAGCAGCCCCGGGACAGGGTATTCACCCCTCCACTTT
CASSPGTGYSPLHF